This T cell receptor (beta chain) comes out of a study of yellow fever vaccine responses in identical twins. The study's findings and limits: Convergence reportedly seemed to mark part of the twins' vaccine T cell response, with personalization marking the rest.

Concerning this clonotype: The antigen is undetermined.

TCRdb re-derived calls from the RT-PCR reads in MiXCR, one entry per CDR3 protein. The sample lists about 19,000 distinct CDR3 sequences; about two thirds were seen once. Source: T cells from blood (PBMCs), unsorted or a sorted subset (not recorded which), taken before or after yellow fever vaccination (not recorded which). This clonotype was sampled from a woman aged 18-30 years who received the yellow fever vaccine.

Here the CDR3 reads CASSHWGGEQYV. The CDR3 coding sequence is TGTGCCAGCAGCCATTGGGGGGGCGAACAGTACGTC. This sequence joins TRBV14 and TRBJ2-7, with D perhaps matching TRBD2 (7 bases). Germline loops: CDR1 SGHDN, CDR2 FVKESK. The CDR3 has 12 amino acids. The V and J ends lost 3 bases and 10 bases respectively, with 13 bases between them.